This passage covers 20 T cell receptor beta chains from one sample sequenced in a study of blood T cell repertoires in COVID-19. The method was immunoSEQ multiplex PCR; TCRdb's version includes in-frame clones alone and lacks a portion of them. The table includes some 340,000 clones, approximately 89% detected once. Material: PBMCs or T cells enriched from blood (not recorded which). The receptors derive from a woman in her twenties or thirties who had recovered from COVID-19.

The rearrangement uses TRBV11-2 and TRBJ1-4; a possible D gene is TRBD1 (6 bases). The ends were cut back, 0 bases at V and 6 bases at J, with 11 bases in the middle. Germline assignment: CDR1 SGHAT and CDR2 FQNNGV. The CDR3 is made up of 15 amino acids. CDR3 region: CASSLDRDIYEKLFF. As DNA, the CDR3 is TGTGCCAGCAGCTTAGACCGGGACATTTATGAAAAACTGTTTTTT. Full variable domain (outside the CDR3, taken from reference TRBV11-2 and TRBJ1-4): EAGVAQSPRYKIIEKRQSVAFWCNPISGHATLYWYQQILGQGPKLLIQFQNNGVVDDSQLPKDRFSAERLKGVDSTLKIQPAKLEDSAVYLCASSLDRDIYEKLFFGSGTQLSVL.

V is TRBV5-1 and J is TRBJ2-7, with a tentative D call TRBD1 (6 bases). The V and J ends lost 0 bases and 6 bases respectively, with 13 bases between them. The CDR3 contains 14 residues. Germline CDR1 is SGHRS and CDR2 is YFSETQ. CDR3 residues: CASSLEAGVSEQYF. In nucleotides, the CDR3 is TGCGCCAGCAGCTTGGAGGCAGGGGTGAGCGAGCAGTACTTC.

This clone was recorded only once. The rearrangement joins TRBV18 to TRBJ2-1; 7 positions match TRBD2. V lost 3 bases, J lost 8 bases, and 10 bases stayed unmatched. The V gene's germline CDR1 is KGHSH and CDR2 LQKENI. This CDR3 is built from 15 residues. The CDR3 protein is CASSPRANREDEQFF. The CDR3 coding sequence is TGTGCCAGCTCACCGAGAGCCAACCGGGAGGATGAGCAGTTCTTC. Variable domain in full (rest from reference TRBV18 and TRBJ2-1): NAGVMQNPRHLVRRRGQEARLRCSPMKGHSHVYWYRQLPEEGLKFMVYLQKENIIDESGMPKERFSAEFPKEGPSILRIQQVVRGDSAAYFCASSPRANREDEQFFGPGTRLTVL.

This chain connects TRBV6-5 to TRBJ1-4; D unresolved. V was cut by 2 bases and J by 3 bases, with 10 bases left in between. This CDR3 region has 15 residues. CDR1 MNHEY and CDR2 SVGAGI come from the germline V gene. The CDR3 DNA follows: TGTGCCAGCAGTTACGCGGGGAGGTCTAATGAAAAACTGTTTTTT. Translated, it gives CASSYAGRSNEKLFF.

The chain recombines TRBV12-3 or TRBV12-4 with TRBJ1-5, with TRBD1 matching 7 bases. The CDR3 is 12 residues long. V gave up 6 bases and J gave up 7 bases; unmatched junction bases: 3. This CDR3 reads CASSQGGQPQHF. CDR3 DNA: TGTGCCAGCAGCCAGGGGGGCCAGCCCCAGCATTTT.

V usage is TRBV4-1 and J usage is TRBJ2-3; TRBD2 aligns across 10 bases. Germline loops: CDR1 MGHRA, CDR2 YSYEKL. V gave up 2 bases and J gave up 0 bases; unmatched junction bases: 5. The CDR3 loop spans 17 amino acids. CDR3 amino acids: CASSQPSGGSSTDTQYF. The CDR3 DNA reads as TGCGCCAGCAGCCAACCTAGCGGGGGCTCTAGCACAGATACGCAGTATTTT.

The gene calls are TRBV7-3 and TRBJ1-2, with TRBD1 matching over 8 bases. The CDR3 is 15 residues long. Germline assignment: CDR1 SGHTA and CDR2 FQGTGA. The J segment lost 0 bases and the V segment lost 4 bases, leaving 4 bases of the junction unmatched. CDR3 residues: CASSSQGAANYGYTF. The CDR3 DNA follows: TGTGCCAGCAGCTCTCAGGGGGCCGCTAACTATGGCTACACCTTC.

The chain links TRBV6-5 to TRBJ1-2; 7 bases match TRBD1. Germline V gene sequence: CDR1 MNHEY, CDR2 SVGAGI. Trimming cost V 6 bases and J 4 bases; bases outside gene matches: 8. This CDR3 region has 14 residues. DNA of the CDR3: TGTGCCAGCAGCCCCACAGGGGCGACCTATGGCTACACCTTC. Amino acids: CASSPTGATYGYTF.

The J gene is TRBJ1-4, the V gene TRBV6-1; D gene ambiguous. V was trimmed by 6 bases and J by 4 bases, leaving 12 bases between them. Germline V CDR1 and CDR2: MNHNS, SASEGT. The CDR3 contains 14 residues. CDR3 sequence reads: CASSLHRDNEKLFF. CDR3 DNA: TGTGCCAGCAGCCTCCACCGCGATAATGAAAAACTGTTTTTT.

The chain has TRBV11-2 and TRBJ2-3, with a possible D match to TRBD2 (5 bases). The CDR3 spans 15 residues. Germline CDR1 SGHAT, CDR2 FQNNGV. V lost 6 bases to trimming and J lost 2 bases, with 15 bases between them. CDR3 DNA: TGTGCCAGCAGTTATGGGCGGGTGCTCACAGATACGCAGTATTTT. Its protein product is CASSYGRVLTDTQYF. The full variable domain, completed using reference TRBV11-2 and TRBJ2-3, is EAGVAQSPRYKIIEKRQSVAFWCNPISGHATLYWYQQILGQGPKLLIQFQNNGVVDDSQLPKDRFSAERLKGVDSTLKIQPAKLEDSAVYLCASSYGRVLTDTQYFGPGTRLTVL.

This rearrangement joins TRBV29-1 to TRBJ2-6, with 7 bases aligning to TRBD1. The CDR3 is 13 amino acids. Germline V gene sequence: CDR1 SQVTM, CDR2 ANQGSEA. The trim removed 0 bases at V and 12 bases at J, leaving 5 bases unmatched. The CDR3 nucleotides are TGCAGCGTTGAAGATCCTGACAGGGCCGTCCTGACTTTC. Translating gives CSVEDPDRAVLTF.

The chain combines TRBV11-1 with TRBJ1-1; D uncertain. The CDR3 contains 13 residues. Germline CDR1 SGHAT, CDR2 FQDESV (reference sequence). V was shortened by 5 bases and J by 8 bases, with 15 bases between the two germline ends. CDR3 in amino acids: CASSPGRETEAFF. DNA of the CDR3: TGTGCCAGCAGCCCGGGCCGGGAAACGGAAGCTTTCTTT.

The chain combines TRBV20-1 with TRBJ1-1; D possibly corresponds to TRBD1 (5 bases). Trimming pared 5 bases from V and 5 bases from J, leaving 9 bases between. The CDR3 is 11 amino acids. CDR1 and CDR2 (germline): DFQATT, SNEGSKA (reference sequence). CDR3 loop: CSAFRVTEAFF. The CDR3 DNA sequence: TGCAGTGCTTTCAGGGTTACTGAAGCTTTCTTT.

The chain uses TRBV29-1 and TRBJ1-1; D is perhaps TRBD1 (5 bases). Germline CDR1 and CDR2: SQVTM and ANQGSEA. The V gene lost 3 bases and the J gene lost 0 bases, with 17 bases spanning the gap. The CDR3 spans 16 residues. The CDR3 protein is CSVEGLAGYMNTEAFF. CDR3 nucleotide sequence: TGCAGCGTTGAGGGGCTGGCCGGCTACATGAACACTGAAGCTTTCTTT.

V usage is TRBV5-1 and J usage is TRBJ1-3; no firm D call. The V gene lost 0 bases and the J gene lost 0 bases, with 4 bases spanning the gap. Per the germline V gene, CDR1 is SGHRS and CDR2 is YFSETQ. The CDR3 sequence is 14 residues long. CDR3 sequence reads: CASSLGDSGNTIYF. The CDR3 region has the DNA TGCGCCAGCAGCTTGGGAGACTCTGGAAACACCATATATTTT.

The chain uses TRBV30 and TRBJ1-2; maybe TRBD1 (6 bases). V lost 0 bases and J 1 base, leaving 12 bases between the germline ends. The CDR3 runs to 15 residues. CDR1 is GTSNPN, CDR2 SVGIG, per germline (reference sequence). The CDR3 protein is CAWSVYRELNYGYTF. CDR3 coding DNA: TGTGCCTGGAGTGTATACAGGGAGCTTAACTATGGCTACACCTTC.

V gene TRBV7-2 combines with J gene TRBJ2-6; D not resolved. The CDR3 contains 16 residues. V lost 1 base, J lost 0 bases, and 7 bases lay in between. Germline V gene sequence: CDR1 SGHTA, CDR2 FQGNSA. CDR3 in DNA: TGTGCCAGCAGCTTAGTCGCCAGCTCTGGGGCCAACGTCCTGACTTTC. Its protein product is CASSLVASSGANVLTF. Looking up the rest from reference TRBV7-2 and TRBJ2-6 gives the full variable domain: GAGVSQSPSNKVTEKGKDVELRCDPISGHTALYWYRQSLGQGLEFLIYFQGNSAPDKSGLPSDRFSAERTGGSVSTLTIQRTQQEDSAVYLCASSLVASSGANVLTFGAGSRLTVL.

The rearrangement links TRBV18 to TRBJ2-1; TRBD1 agrees at 9 bases. Looked up from germline, CDR1 is KGHSH and CDR2 is LQKENI. With V trimmed by 3 bases and J by 6 bases, 6 bases remained unmatched. CDR3 length: 15 amino acids. Here the CDR3 reads CASSPGTGTFNEQFF. CDR3 DNA sequence: TGTGCCAGCTCACCCGGGACAGGGACTTTCAATGAGCAGTTCTTC.

The chain employs TRBV9 and TRBJ1-5, with a possible D match to TRBD1 (6 bases). This CDR3 is built from 13 residues. CDR1 SGDLS and CDR2 YYNGEE come from the germline V gene. The V and J ends lost 8 bases and 7 bases respectively, with 16 bases between them. The CDR3 is CARNRTDEQPQHF. For the CDR3, the DNA is TGTGCCAGAAACCGGACAGACGAGCAGCCCCAGCATTTT.

The chain uses TRBV18 and TRBJ1-1; weak D call: TRBD1 (6 bases). V dropped 8 bases and J dropped 1 base, with 14 bases sitting between them. Germline V CDR1 and CDR2: KGHSH, LQKENI. The CDR3 has 14 amino acids. This CDR3 reads CASAKQGSNTEAFF. CDR3 DNA: TGTGCCAGCGCAAAGCAGGGGTCGAACACTGAAGCTTTCTTT.